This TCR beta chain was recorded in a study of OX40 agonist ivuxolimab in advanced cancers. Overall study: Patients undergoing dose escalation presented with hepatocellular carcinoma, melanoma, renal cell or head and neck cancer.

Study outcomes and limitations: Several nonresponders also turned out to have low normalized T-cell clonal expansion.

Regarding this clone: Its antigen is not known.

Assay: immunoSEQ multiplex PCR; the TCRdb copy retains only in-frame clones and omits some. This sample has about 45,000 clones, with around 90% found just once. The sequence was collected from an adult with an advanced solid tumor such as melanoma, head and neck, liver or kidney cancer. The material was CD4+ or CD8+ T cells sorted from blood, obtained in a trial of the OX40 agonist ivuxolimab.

The CDR3 protein is CASSSGRQPQHF. The CDR3 nucleotides read TGTGCCAGCAGCTCAGGGAGGCAGCCCCAGCATTTT. This chain connects TRBV7-9 to TRBJ1-5; a possible D gene is TRBD1 (5 bases). Germline loops: CDR1 SEHNR, CDR2 FQNEAQ (reference sequence). Trimming left V 4 bases short and J 7 bases short, with 8 bases between. The CDR3 loop spans 12 amino acids.